This record concerns one TCR beta chain sequence. The sample belongs to a study of blood T cell repertoires in COVID-19. About the study: T cells, B-cell-depleted T cells, or PBMCs supplied cDNA or gDNA.

Method: immunoSEQ multiplex PCR; TCRdb's copy keeps in-frame clones and lacks some. The data show some 200,000 clones, with 85% to 90% seen just once and approximately 5.9% held by the top ten. Germline loops: CDR1 SGHRS, CDR2 YFSETQ. This CDR3 region has 16 residues. Losses at the gene ends were 0 bases for V and 5 bases for J; bases not matched to a gene: 9. This TCR derives from a man older than 75 with acute or convalescent COVID-19. The sequenced sample was peripheral blood. V gene TRBV5-1 combines with J gene TRBJ1-1, with 8 bases lining up with TRBD1. DNA for the CDR3: TGCGCCAGCAGCTTGGCGTCAGGGGGCTCCTTGACTGAAGCTTTCTTT. This codes for CASSLASGGSLTEAFF.